A single sample gave rise to the 2 T cell receptor beta chains below, sequenced in a study of blood T cell repertoires in COVID-19. Assay used: immunoSEQ multiplex PCR; TCRdb lists only in-frame clones, some missing. The data contain 55,000 to 80,000 clones, approximately 87% of them singletons. The specimen was peripheral blood. The receptors here all came from a woman at least 80 years old with acute or convalescent COVID-19.

This clone appeared once. The J gene is TRBJ2-5, the V gene TRBV5-4, with D maybe TRBD1 (6 bases). Per germline, CDR1 SGHNT and CDR2 YYREEE (reference sequence). The CDR3 contains 14 residues. The V and J ends lost 4 bases and 2 bases respectively, with 12 bases between them. The chain's CDR3 is CASSHTDRQETQYF. In nucleotides, the CDR3 is TGTGCCAGCAGCCACACGGACAGACAAGAGACCCAGTACTTC.

The gene calls are TRBV7-8 and TRBJ2-5; 8 bases line up with TRBD2. The germline V gene encodes CDR1 SGHVS and CDR2 FQNEAQ. The length of the CDR3 is 15 residues. Germline trimming cut 2 bases from V and 4 bases from J; bases unmatched to any gene: 6. CDR3 loop: CASSLNGRGIETQYF. The DNA for the CDR3 is TGTGCCAGCAGCTTAAACGGGAGGGGTATAGAGACCCAGTACTTC.